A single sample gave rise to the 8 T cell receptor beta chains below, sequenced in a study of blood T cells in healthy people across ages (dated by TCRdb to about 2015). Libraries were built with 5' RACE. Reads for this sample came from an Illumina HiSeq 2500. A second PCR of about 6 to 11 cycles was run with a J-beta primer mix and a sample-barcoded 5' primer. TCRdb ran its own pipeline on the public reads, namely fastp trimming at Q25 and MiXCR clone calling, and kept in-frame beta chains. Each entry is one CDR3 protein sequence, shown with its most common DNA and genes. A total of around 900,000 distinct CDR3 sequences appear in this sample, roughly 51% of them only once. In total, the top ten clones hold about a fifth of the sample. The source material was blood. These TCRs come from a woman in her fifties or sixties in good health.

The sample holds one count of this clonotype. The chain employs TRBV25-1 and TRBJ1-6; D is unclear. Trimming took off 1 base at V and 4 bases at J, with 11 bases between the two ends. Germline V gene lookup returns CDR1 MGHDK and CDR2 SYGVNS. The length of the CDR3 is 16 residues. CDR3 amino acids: CASSELRRIYNSPLHF. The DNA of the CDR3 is TGTGCCAGCAGTGAATTACGGCGGATTTATAATTCACCCCTCCACTTT.

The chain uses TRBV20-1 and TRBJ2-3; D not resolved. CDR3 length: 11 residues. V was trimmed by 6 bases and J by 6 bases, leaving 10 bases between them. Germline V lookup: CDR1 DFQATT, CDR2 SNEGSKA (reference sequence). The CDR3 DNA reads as TGCAGTGCCCGGCCTCCGGATACGCAGTATTTT. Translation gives CSARPPDTQYF.

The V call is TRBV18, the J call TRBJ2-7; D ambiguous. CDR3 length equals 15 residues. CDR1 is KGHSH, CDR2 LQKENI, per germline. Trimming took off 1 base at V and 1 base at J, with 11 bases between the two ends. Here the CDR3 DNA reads TGTGCCAGCTCACCACGGGCAGAACAGTCCTACGAGCAGTACTTC. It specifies CASSPRAEQSYEQYF. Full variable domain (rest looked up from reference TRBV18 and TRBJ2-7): NAGVMQNPRHLVRRRGQEARLRCSPMKGHSHVYWYRQLPEEGLKFMVYLQKENIIDESGMPKERFSAEFPKEGPSILRIQQVVRGDSAAYFCASSPRAEQSYEQYFGPGTRLTVT.

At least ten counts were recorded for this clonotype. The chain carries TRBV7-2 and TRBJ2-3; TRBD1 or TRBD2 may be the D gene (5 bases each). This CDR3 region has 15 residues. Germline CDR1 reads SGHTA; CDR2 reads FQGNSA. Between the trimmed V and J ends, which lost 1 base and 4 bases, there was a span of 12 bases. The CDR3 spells CASSLGGISADTQYF. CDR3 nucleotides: TGTGCCAGCAGCTTAGGGGGGATCAGCGCAGATACGCAGTATTTT.

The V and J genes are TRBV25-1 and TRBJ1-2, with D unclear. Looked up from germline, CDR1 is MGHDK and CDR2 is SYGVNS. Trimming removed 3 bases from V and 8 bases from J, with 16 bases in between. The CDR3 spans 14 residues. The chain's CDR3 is CASSDGPGSGGYTF. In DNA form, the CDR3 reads TGTGCCAGCAGTGATGGTCCGGGGTCGGGCGGCTACACCTTC.

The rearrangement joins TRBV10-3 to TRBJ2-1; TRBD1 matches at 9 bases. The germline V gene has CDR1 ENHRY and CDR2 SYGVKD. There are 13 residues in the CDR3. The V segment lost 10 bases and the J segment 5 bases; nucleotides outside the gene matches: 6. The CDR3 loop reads CATAGTGNNEQFF. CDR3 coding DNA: TGTGCCACCGCCGGGACAGGGAACAATGAGCAGTTCTTC.

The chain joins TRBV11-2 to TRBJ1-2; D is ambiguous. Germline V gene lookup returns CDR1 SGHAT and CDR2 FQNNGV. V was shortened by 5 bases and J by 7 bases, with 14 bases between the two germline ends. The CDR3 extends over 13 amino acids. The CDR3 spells CASSPTRRPGYTF. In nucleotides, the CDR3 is TGTGCCAGCAGCCCTACCCGGAGACCTGGCTACACCTTC.

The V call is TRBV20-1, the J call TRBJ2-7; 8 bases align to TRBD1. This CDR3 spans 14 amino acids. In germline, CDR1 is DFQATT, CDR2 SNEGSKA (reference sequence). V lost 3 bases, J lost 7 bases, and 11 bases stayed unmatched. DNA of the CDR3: TGCAGTGCTAGTCTCGGACAGGGTTATTTTGAGCAGTACTTC. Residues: CSASLGQGYFEQYF.